These 30 T cell receptor beta chains came from one sample sequenced in a study of T cell repertoires in cytomegalovirus infection. TCRdb recomputed calls from the reads with MiXCR, one row per CDR3 protein. The data contain approximately 500,000 distinct CDR3 sequences, around 10% of them singletons. Sequences were obtained from PBMCs. The receptor source for this set is a human donor in good health (CMV status not recorded). Some clones in this sample may be carry-over from other donors' samples.

Remarks on this clonotype: One end of the junction is discordant with germline, which a read error may explain. This sequence joins TRBV19 and TRBJ2-1; 7 nucleotides line up with TRBD2. There are 12 residues in the CDR3. Germline CDR1 LNHDA, CDR2 SQIVND (reference sequence). CDR3 bases: TGTGCCAGTAGTATGGATGCCGGGGCGGGAGTCTTC. It is translated as CASSMDAGAGVF. Full variable domain (rest looked up from reference TRBV19 and TRBJ2-1): DGGITQSPKYLFRKEGQNVTLSCEQNLNHDAMYWYRQDPGQGLRLIYYSQIVNDFQKGDIAEGYSVSREKKESFPLTVTSAQKNPTAFYLCASSMDAGAGVFGPGTRLTVL.

This chain uses TRBV4-1 with TRBJ2-1, with 9 bases aligning to TRBD2. Germline V CDR1 and CDR2: MGHRA, YSYEKL. Trimming at V came to 2 bases and at J to 4 bases, leaving 6 bases not matched to a gene. CDR3 length: 16 residues. CDR3 nucleotide sequence: TGCGCCAGCAGCCAATCCCCTAGCGGGACTTACAATGAGCAGTTCTTC. Translation: CASSQSPSGTYNEQFF.

The CDR3 sequence: CSARPRGGVQETQYF. The CDR3 bases are TGCAGTGCTAGACCCCGAGGAGGGGTCCAAGAGACCCAGTACTTC. This sequence joins TRBV20-1 and TRBJ2-5, with D possibly TRBD2 on 6 matching bases. The CDR3 contains 15 residues. Trimming removed 2 bases at V and 1 base at J, with 14 bases between. Germline assignment: CDR1 DFQATT and CDR2 SNEGSKA (reference sequence).

This clonotype was counted ten times or more. The genes are TRBV5-1 and TRBJ2-5; D not certain. CDR1 is SGHRS, CDR2 YFSETQ, per germline. V gave up 0 bases and J gave up 2 bases, with 8 bases separating them. The CDR3 consists of 14 residues. CDR3 nucleotides: TGCGCCAGCAGCTTGGATGACTTACAAGAGACCCAGTACTTC. It translates to CASSLDDLQETQYF.

This clonotype has ten or more counts. CDR3 in DNA: TGTGCCAGCAGGATGGCGGGGGCAAATTCACCCCTCCACTTT. Translated: CASRMAGANSPLHF. This sequence joins TRBV7-8 and TRBJ1-6; D might be TRBD1 (6 bases). The germline gives CDR1 SGHVS, CDR2 FQNEAQ. This CDR3 contains 14 residues. The V and J ends lost 6 bases and 7 bases respectively, with 13 bases between them.

This clonotype was recorded a few times. This chain uses TRBV28 with TRBJ2-1, with 8 bases lining up with TRBD2. The CDR3 totals 14 residues. Germline values: CDR1 MDHEN, CDR2 SYDVKM. In DNA form, the CDR3 reads TGTGCTTCAAAGGGGCTAGCGGGTTACAATGAGCAGTTCTTC. Protein: CASKGLAGYNEQFF.

This clonotype came up a few times. CDR3 loop: CASKLSGVGTGELFF. CDR3 coding DNA: TGTGCCAGCAAGTTATCGGGAGTAGGGACCGGGGAGCTGTTTTTT. The rearrangement joins TRBV27 to TRBJ2-2; D possibly corresponds to TRBD2 (6 bases). The CDR3 totals 15 residues. The germline gives CDR1 MNHEY, CDR2 SMNVEV (reference sequence). Trimming removed 7 bases at V and 5 bases at J, with 17 bases between.

This clonotype was detected ten times or more. The V call is TRBV7-6, the J call TRBJ1-6; possibly TRBD1 for D (5 bases). From germline, CDR1 is SGHVS and CDR2 FNYEAQ. V shed 5 bases and J shed 11 bases, with 13 bases lying between them. This CDR3 has 13 residues. CDR3 in DNA: TGTGCCAGCAGCCTAGGGACTCTACCACCCCTCCACTTT. Its protein product is CASSLGTLPPLHF.

This clonotype was seen a handful of times. Here the CDR3 DNA reads TGTGCCAGCTCTCCTAGTATCCAAGAGACCCAGTACTTC. It encodes CASSPSIQETQYF. V gene TRBV18 combines with J gene TRBJ2-5; the D is unclear. Germline V gene lookup returns CDR1 KGHSH and CDR2 LQKENI. The V gene lost 6 bases and the J gene lost 1 base, with 9 bases spanning the gap. The CDR3 runs 13 residues.

On this clonotype itself: A read error may be the cause here, since a much bigger clone is one base away. J is TRBJ1-2 and V is TRBV20-1, with D maybe TRBD1 (5 bases). This CDR3 has 11 residues. Germline values: CDR1 DFQATT, CDR2 SNEGSKA (reference sequence). The DNA of the CDR3 is TGCAGTGCTAGGGGCCCCTGGGGCTTCACCTTC. Its protein product is CSARGPWGFTF.

V is TRBV23-1 and J is TRBJ2-3; 7 nucleotides align to TRBD1. TRBV23-1 is classed as an ORF, of uncertain function. There are 18 residues in the CDR3. The ends lost 8 bases at V and 0 bases at J; junction bases unmatched: 17. CDR3 residues: CASSSIPFGQASTDTQYF. The CDR3 bases are TGCGCCAGCTCTTCTATCCCCTTTGGACAGGCGAGCACAGATACGCAGTATTTT.

The sample holds a few counts of this clonotype. The V call is TRBV18, the J call TRBJ2-1, with D maybe TRBD1 (5 bases). The CDR3 contains 13 residues. V lost 0 bases, J lost 8 bases, and 8 bases lay in between. The germline V gene encodes CDR1 KGHSH and CDR2 LQKENI. The CDR3 protein is CASSPPSRDEQFF. The CDR3, as DNA: TGTGCCAGCTCACCACCCTCCAGGGATGAGCAGTTCTTC.

This clonotype has at least ten counts. The V call is TRBV19, the J call TRBJ1-2; D not resolved. The CDR3 sequence is 15 residues long. CDR1 and CDR2 from the germline V gene are LNHDA and SQIVND (reference sequence). Deletions cut 0 bases from V and 4 bases from J, with 12 bases between. The CDR3 DNA reads TGTGCCAGTAGTATAGATCTTGGAGGGAGCTATGGCTACACCTTC. Translation: CASSIDLGGSYGYTF.

This clonotype turned up a few times. The V and J genes are TRBV28 and TRBJ1-2, with unresolved D. The germline gives CDR1 MDHEN, CDR2 SYDVKM. V lost 4 bases and J lost 6, with 9 bases in between. The CDR3 has 12 residues. The CDR3 here is CASSSRGDGYTF. The CDR3 DNA reads TGTGCCAGCAGTTCCAGAGGCGATGGCTACACCTTC.

There are many counts of this clonotype. The chain has TRBV27 and TRBJ2-7; 9 bases line up with TRBD2. The CDR3 loop spans 14 amino acids. Germline V gives CDR1 MNHEY, CDR2 SMNVEV (reference sequence). V dropped 6 bases and J dropped 2; count of bases not matched to a gene: 5. CDR3 residues: CASRVAGAAYEQYF. In DNA, the CDR3 is TGTGCCAGCAGGGTAGCGGGGGCCGCCTACGAGCAGTACTTC.

This clonotype occurred many times. This may come from a read error, since a much larger clone is one base off. The CDR3 DNA sequence: TGTGCCAGCAGCTACAGGGCAGATACGCAGTATTTT. Its translation: CASSYRADTQYF. V usage is TRBV11-3 and J usage is TRBJ2-3; the D gene is possibly TRBD1 (6 bases). The length of the CDR3 is 12 residues. Germline V gives CDR1 SGHNT, CDR2 YENEEA. V was shortened by 4 bases and J by 4 bases, with 6 bases between the two germline ends. The full variable domain, in which reference TRBV11-3 and TRBJ2-3 provide the parts outside the CDR3, is EAGVVQSPRYKIIEKKQPVAFWCNPISGHNTLYWYLQNLGQGPELLIRYENEEAVDDSQLPKDRFSAERLKGVDSTLKIQPAELGDSAVYLCASSYRADTQYFGPGTRLTVL.

This clonotype was detected ten times or more. At one end, the junction sequence differs from germline, possibly due to a read error. The chain recombines TRBV7-3 with TRBJ2-7; 9 nucleotides agree with TRBD1. This CDR3 spans 16 amino acids. Germline V lookup: CDR1 SGHTA, CDR2 FQGTGA. Here the CDR3 reads CASSLTGGWDSYEQYF. As DNA, the CDR3 is TGTGCCAGCAGCCTAACAGGGGGCTGGGACTCCTACGAGCAGTACTTC.

The rearrangement links TRBV23-1 to TRBJ2-2; D is undetermined. TRBV23-1 is noted as an ORF with a role that remains uncertain. The V end lost 4 bases, the J end lost 5 bases, and 8 bases lay between the germline ends. CDR3 length equals 13 residues. In nucleotides, the CDR3 is TGCGCCAGCAGTCCCCGGATGACCGGGGAGCTGTTTTTT. Protein sequence: CASSPRMTGELFF.

This clonotype was seen many times. CDR3 DNA sequence: TGTGCCAGCAGCTATCCCGTTCTCCTTGGAAACACCATATATTTT. Its translation: CASSYPVLLGNTIYF. This sequence joins TRBV5-5 and TRBJ1-3; no firm D call. The CDR3 is made up of 15 amino acids. V shed 3 bases and J shed 3 bases, with 13 bases lying between them. Germline V gene lookup returns CDR1 SGHKS and CDR2 YYEKEE (reference sequence).

This clonotype was recorded many times. The chain couples TRBV12-3 or TRBV12-4 to TRBJ2-4, with D possibly matching TRBD1 (6 bases). This CDR3 spans 18 amino acids. Trimming cost V 5 bases and J 0 bases, with 20 bases left between them. The CDR3 reads CASSPPPSRGLAKNIQYF. Written as DNA, the CDR3 is TGTGCCAGCAGTCCACCCCCGAGCAGGGGTTTAGCCAAAAACATTCAGTACTTC.

This chain joins TRBV6-5 and TRBJ2-7, with 9 positions matching TRBD2. The V segment lost 7 bases and the J segment 0 bases; nucleotides outside the gene matches: 10. The CDR3 consists of 16 residues. Per the germline V gene, CDR1 is MNHEY and CDR2 is SVGAGI. The CDR3 nucleotides are TGTGCCAGCAACCGACTGACTAGCGGACACTCCTACGAGCAGTACTTC. It is translated as CASNRLTSGHSYEQYF.

This clonotype was found many times. The V gene is TRBV15, the J gene TRBJ2-3; D could derive from TRBD1 or TRBD2 (6 bases each). V was clipped by 1 base and J by 0 bases, with 11 bases between them. Looked up from germline, CDR1 is LNHNV and CDR2 is YYDKDF (reference sequence). This CDR3 region has 16 residues. The CDR3 region has the DNA TGTGCCACCAGCAGAGGAGGGGGGCCCAGCACAGATACGCAGTATTTT. It translates to CATSRGGGPSTDTQYF.

The sample holds many counts of this clonotype. The germline gene is not matched at one end of the junction; a read error may be the cause. J is TRBJ1-5 and V is TRBV6-2 or TRBV6-3; possibly TRBD1 for D (5 bases). Looked up from germline, CDR1 is MNHEY and CDR2 is SVGEGT. This CDR3 has 12 amino acids. As DNA, the CDR3 is TGTGCCGGCAGGGACAGCAATCAGCCCCAGCATTTT. This codes for CAGRDSNQPQHF.

This clonotype has a count of ten or more. The chain couples TRBV12-3 or TRBV12-4 to TRBJ2-3; 11 nucleotides match TRBD1. This CDR3 contains 14 residues. V lost 6 bases, J lost 4 bases, and 3 bases stayed unmatched. In nucleotides, the CDR3 is TGTGCCAGCAGGGGGACAGGGGGTGCAGATACGCAGTATTTT. The encoded protein is CASRGTGGADTQYF.

This clonotype was observed many times. J is TRBJ2-1 and V is TRBV11-2, with TRBD2 matching 9 bases. After removal of 5 bases from V and 5 bases from J, the junction contained 13 bases not matched to a gene. The CDR3 loop spans 17 amino acids. CDR1 is SGHAT and CDR2 is FQNNGV in the germline V gene. CDR3: CASSPGLALGLDNEQFF. In nucleotides, the CDR3 is TGTGCCAGCAGCCCCGGACTAGCGCTAGGCCTCGACAATGAGCAGTTCTTC. Complete variable domain (other parts from reference TRBV11-2 and TRBJ2-1): EAGVAQSPRYKIIEKRQSVAFWCNPISGHATLYWYQQILGQGPKLLIQFQNNGVVDDSQLPKDRFSAERLKGVDSTLKIQPAKLEDSAVYLCASSPGLALGLDNEQFFGPGTRLTVL.

This clonotype was picked up a small number of times. The chain uses TRBV20-1 and TRBJ1-1; TRBD1 might be the D (6 bases). The CDR3 length is 13 residues. Germline-derived CDR1 and CDR2 are DFQATT and SNEGSKA (reference sequence). V was trimmed by 5 bases and J by 1 base, leaving 11 bases between them. The CDR3 protein is CSASGVGNTEAFF. The CDR3 bases are TGCAGTGCTTCAGGGGTGGGGAACACTGAAGCTTTCTTT.

This clonotype was found many times. This chain joins TRBV11-3 and TRBJ2-1, with a tentative D call TRBD2 (5 bases). CDR1 SGHNT and CDR2 YENEEA come from the germline V gene. The CDR3 spans 15 residues. Trimming removed 3 bases at V and 4 bases at J, with 13 bases between. CDR3 nucleotide sequence: TGTGCCAGCAGCTTGAAAGCGGACGGATACAATGAGCAGTTCTTC. It is translated as CASSLKADGYNEQFF.

The gene calls are TRBV29-1 and TRBJ1-2, with D hard to call. The CDR3 loop spans 13 amino acids. Looked up from germline, CDR1 is SQVTM and CDR2 is ANQGSEA. V was pared by 5 bases and J by 4 bases, with 14 bases between. CDR3 amino acids: CSVPGSSFYGYTF. Written as DNA, the CDR3 is TGCAGCGTTCCAGGTAGCTCTTTCTATGGCTACACCTTC.

There are a few counts of this clonotype. The chain carries TRBV24-1 and TRBJ2-2, with unresolved D. Trimming left V 1 base short and J 2 bases short, with 10 bases between. CDR3 length equals 16 residues. Germline CDR1 and CDR2: KGHDR and SFDVKD. The CDR3 coding sequence is TGTGCCACCAGTGATTTAGGCATCTCCAACACCGGGGAGCTGTTTTTT. Amino acid sequence: CATSDLGISNTGELFF.

The V and J genes are TRBV3-1 and TRBJ1-1; no definite D call. In germline, CDR1 is LGHDT, CDR2 YNNKEL (reference sequence). The CDR3 runs to 13 residues. The ends were cut back, 3 bases at V and 5 bases at J, with 10 bases in the middle. CDR3 bases: TGTGCCAGCAGCCAGTTAGGCGGTACTGAAGCTTTCTTT. It yields the protein CASSQLGGTEAFF.